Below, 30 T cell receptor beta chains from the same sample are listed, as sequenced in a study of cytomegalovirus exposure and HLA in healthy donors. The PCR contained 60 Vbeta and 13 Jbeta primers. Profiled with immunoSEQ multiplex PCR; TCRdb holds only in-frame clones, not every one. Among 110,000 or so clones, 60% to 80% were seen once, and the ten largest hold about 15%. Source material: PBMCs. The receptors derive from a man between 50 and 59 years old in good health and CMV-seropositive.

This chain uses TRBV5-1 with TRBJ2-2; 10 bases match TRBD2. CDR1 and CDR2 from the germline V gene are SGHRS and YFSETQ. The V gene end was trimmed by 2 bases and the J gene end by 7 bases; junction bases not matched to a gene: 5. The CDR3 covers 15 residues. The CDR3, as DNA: TGCGCCAGCAGCTTAGGGACTAGCGCTATCGGGGAGCTGTTTTTT. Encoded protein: CASSLGTSAIGELFF.

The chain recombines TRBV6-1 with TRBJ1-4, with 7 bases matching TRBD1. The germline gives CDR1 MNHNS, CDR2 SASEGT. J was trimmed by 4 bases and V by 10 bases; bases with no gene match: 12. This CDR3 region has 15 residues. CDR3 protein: CAIRSNRGYNEKLFF. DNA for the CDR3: TGTGCCATACGAAGTAACAGGGGATATAATGAAAAACTGTTTTTT.

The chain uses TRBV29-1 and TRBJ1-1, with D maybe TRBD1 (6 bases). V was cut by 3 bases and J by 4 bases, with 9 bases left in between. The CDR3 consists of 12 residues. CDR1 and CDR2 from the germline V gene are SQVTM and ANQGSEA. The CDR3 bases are TGCAGCGTTGATGGGGGCCCCACTGAAGCTTTCTTT. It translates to CSVDGGPTEAFF.

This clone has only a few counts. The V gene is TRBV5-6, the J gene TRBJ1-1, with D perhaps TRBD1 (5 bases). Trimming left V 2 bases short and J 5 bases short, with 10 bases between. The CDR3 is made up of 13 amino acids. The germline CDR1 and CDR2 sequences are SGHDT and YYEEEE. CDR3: CASSFTRATEAFF. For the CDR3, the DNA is TGTGCCAGCAGCTTCACCAGGGCAACTGAAGCTTTCTTT. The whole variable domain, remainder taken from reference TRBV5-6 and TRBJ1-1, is DAGVTQSPTHLIKTRGQQVTLRCSPKSGHDTVSWYQQALGQGPQFIFQYYEEEERQRGNFPDRFSGHQFPNYSSELNVNALLLGDSALYLCASSFTRATEAFFGQGTRLTVV.

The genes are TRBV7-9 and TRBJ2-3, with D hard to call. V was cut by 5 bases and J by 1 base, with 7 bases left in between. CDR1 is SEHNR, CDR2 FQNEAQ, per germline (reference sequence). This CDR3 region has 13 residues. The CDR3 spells CASSPQGTDTQYF. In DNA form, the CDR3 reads TGTGCCAGCAGCCCACAAGGCACAGATACGCAGTATTTT.

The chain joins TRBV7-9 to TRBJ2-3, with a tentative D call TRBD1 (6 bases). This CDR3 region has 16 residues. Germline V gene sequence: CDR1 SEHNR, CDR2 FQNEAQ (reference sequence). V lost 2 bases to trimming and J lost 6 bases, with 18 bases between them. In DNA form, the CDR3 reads TGTGCCAGCAGCTTAACCTCGGGTACAGGGACCGATACGCAGTATTTT. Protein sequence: CASSLTSGTGTDTQYF.

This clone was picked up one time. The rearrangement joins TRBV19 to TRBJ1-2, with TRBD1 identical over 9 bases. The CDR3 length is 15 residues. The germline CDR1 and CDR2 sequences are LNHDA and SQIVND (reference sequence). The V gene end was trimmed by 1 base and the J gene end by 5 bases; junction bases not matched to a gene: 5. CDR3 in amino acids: CASSIVGTGIYGYTF. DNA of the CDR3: TGTGCCAGTAGTATAGTTGGGACAGGGATTTATGGCTACACCTTC.

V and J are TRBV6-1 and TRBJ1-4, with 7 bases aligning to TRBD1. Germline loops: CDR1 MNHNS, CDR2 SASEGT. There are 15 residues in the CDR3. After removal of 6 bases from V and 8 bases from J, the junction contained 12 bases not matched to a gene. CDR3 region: CASSPTGRGGEKLFF. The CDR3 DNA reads TGTGCCAGCAGCCCCACGGGGAGAGGGGGCGAAAAACTGTTTTTT.

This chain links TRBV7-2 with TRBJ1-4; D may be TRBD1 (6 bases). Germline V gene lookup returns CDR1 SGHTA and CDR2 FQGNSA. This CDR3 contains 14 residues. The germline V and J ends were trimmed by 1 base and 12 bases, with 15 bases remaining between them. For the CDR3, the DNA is TGTGCCAGCAGCTTAGGCACGGACAGTGATGAACTGTTTTTT. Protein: CASSLGTDSDELFF.

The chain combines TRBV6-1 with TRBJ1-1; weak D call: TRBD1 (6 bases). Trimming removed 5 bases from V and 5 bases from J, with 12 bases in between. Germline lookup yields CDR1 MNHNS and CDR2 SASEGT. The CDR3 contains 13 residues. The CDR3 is CASSKLGGTEAFF. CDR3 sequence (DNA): TGTGCCAGCAGTAAACTAGGGGGTACTGAAGCTTTCTTT.

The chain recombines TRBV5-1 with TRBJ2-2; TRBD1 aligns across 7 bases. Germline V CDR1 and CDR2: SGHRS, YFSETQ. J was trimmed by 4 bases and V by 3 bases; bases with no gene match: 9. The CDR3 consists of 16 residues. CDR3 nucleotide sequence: TGCGCCAGCAGCTGGGTGACAGGGTCGAGCACCGGGGAGCTGTTTTTT. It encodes CASSWVTGSSTGELFF.

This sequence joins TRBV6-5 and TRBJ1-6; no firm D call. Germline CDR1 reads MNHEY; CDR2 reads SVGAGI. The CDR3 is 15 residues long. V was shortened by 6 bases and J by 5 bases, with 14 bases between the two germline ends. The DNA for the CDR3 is TGTGCCAGCAGCCCCGGACGGAGGGATAATTCACCCCTCCACTTT. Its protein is CASSPGRRDNSPLHF.

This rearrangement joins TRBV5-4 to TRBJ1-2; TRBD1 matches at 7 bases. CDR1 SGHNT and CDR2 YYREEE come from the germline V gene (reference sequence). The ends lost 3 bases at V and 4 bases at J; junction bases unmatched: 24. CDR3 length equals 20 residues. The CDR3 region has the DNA TGTGCCAGCAGCTCTCCCCTTCATAACCCGACAGGGCAGATGATCTATGGCTACACCTTC. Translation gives CASSSPLHNPTGQMIYGYTF.

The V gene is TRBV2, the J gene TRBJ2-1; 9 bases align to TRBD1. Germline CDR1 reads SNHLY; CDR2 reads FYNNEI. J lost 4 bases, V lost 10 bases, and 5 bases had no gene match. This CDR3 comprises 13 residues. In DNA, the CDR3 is TGTGCCAATGGACAGGGGAATTACAATGAGCAGTTCTTC. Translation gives CANGQGNYNEQFF. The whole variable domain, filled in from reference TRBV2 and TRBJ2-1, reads EPEVTQTPSHQVTQMGQEVILRCVPISNHLYFYWYRQILGQKVEFLVSFYNNEISEKSEIFDDQFSVERPDGSNFTLKIRSTKLEDSAMYFCANGQGNYNEQFFGPGTRLTVL.

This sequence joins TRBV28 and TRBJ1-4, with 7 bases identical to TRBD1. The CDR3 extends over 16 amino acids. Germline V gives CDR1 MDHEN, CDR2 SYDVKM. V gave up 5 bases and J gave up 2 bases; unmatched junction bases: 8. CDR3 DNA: TGTGCCAGCAGTACAGACAGGGAGGCGACTAATGAAAAACTGTTTTTT. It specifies CASSTDREATNEKLFF.

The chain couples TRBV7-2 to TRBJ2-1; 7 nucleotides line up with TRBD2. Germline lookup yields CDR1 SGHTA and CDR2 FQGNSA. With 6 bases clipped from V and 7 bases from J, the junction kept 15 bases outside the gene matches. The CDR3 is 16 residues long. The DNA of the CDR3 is TGTGCCAGCAGTCAACCATGGGGGGAGGGCCTAAATGAGCAGTTCTTC. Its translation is CASSQPWGEGLNEQFF.

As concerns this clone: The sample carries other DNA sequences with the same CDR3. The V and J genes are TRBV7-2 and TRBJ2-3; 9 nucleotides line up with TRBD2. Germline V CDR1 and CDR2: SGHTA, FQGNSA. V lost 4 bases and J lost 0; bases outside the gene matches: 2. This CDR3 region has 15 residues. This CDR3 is CASSSLAGSTDTQYF. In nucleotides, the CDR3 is TGTGCCAGCAGCTCCCTAGCGGGAAGCACAGATACGCAGTATTTT.

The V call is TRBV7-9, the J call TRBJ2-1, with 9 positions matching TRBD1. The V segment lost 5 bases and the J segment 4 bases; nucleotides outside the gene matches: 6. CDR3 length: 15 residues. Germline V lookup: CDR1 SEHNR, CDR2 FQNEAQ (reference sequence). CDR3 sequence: CASSHTDRGYNEQFF. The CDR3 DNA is TGTGCCAGCAGCCACACCGACAGGGGGTACAATGAGCAGTTCTTC. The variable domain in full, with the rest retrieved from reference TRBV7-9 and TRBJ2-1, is DTGVSQNPRHKITKRGQNVTFRCDPISEHNRLYWYRQTLGQGPEFLTYFQNEAQLEKSRLLSDRFSAERPKGSFSTLEIQRTEQGDSAMYLCASSHTDRGYNEQFFGPGTRLTVL.

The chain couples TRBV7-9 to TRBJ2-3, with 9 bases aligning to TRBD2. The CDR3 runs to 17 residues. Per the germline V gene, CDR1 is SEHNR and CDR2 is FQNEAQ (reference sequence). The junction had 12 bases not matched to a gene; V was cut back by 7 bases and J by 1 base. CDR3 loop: CASTYSQTSGRTDTQYF. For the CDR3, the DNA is TGTGCCAGCACCTACTCCCAGACTAGCGGTCGCACAGATACGCAGTATTTT.

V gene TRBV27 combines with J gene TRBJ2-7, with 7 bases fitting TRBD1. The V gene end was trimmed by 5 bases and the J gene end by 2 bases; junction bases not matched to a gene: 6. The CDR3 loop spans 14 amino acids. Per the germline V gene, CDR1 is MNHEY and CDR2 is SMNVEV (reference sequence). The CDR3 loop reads CASSLGTVTYEQYF. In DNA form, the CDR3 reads TGTGCCAGCAGTCTCGGGACAGTTACCTACGAGCAGTACTTC.

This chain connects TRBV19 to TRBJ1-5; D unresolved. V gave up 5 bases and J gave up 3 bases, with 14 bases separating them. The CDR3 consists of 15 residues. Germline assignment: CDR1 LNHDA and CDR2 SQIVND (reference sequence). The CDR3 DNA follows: TGTGCCAGTAGTTTTAGCAGAGTGGACAATCAGCCCCAGCATTTT. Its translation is CASSFSRVDNQPQHF.

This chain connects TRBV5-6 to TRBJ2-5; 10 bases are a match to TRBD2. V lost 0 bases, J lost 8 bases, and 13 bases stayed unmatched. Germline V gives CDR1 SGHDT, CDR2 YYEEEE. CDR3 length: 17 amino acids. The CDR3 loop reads CASSLVGASGGSATQYF. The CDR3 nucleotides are TGTGCCAGCAGCTTGGTTGGTGCTAGCGGGGGCTCGGCTACCCAGTACTTC. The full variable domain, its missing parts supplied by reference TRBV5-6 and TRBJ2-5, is DAGVTQSPTHLIKTRGQQVTLRCSPKSGHDTVSWYQQALGQGPQFIFQYYEEEERQRGNFPDRFSGHQFPNYSSELNVNALLLGDSALYLCASSLVGASGGSATQYFGPGTRLLVL.

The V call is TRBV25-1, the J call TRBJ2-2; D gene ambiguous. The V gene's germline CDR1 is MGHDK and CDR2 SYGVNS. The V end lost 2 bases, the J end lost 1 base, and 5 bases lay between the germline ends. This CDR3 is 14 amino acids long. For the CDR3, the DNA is TGTGCCAGCAGTGAAGGGCAGAACACCGGGGAGCTGTTTTTT. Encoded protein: CASSEGQNTGELFF.

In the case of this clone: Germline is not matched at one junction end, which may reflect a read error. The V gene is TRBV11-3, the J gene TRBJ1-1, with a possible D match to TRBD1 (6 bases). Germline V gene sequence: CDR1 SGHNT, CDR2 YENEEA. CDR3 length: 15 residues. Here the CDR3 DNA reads TGTGCCAGCAGCGGAGAGAACGGACAGCTGAAAGGTGGAGTCTTT. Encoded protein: CASSGENGQLKGGVF.

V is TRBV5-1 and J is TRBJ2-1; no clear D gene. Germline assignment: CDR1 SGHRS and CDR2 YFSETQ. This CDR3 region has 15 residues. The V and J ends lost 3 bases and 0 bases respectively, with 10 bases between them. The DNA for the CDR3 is TGCGCCAGCAGCTCAGAAACTATCTCCTACAATGAGCAGTTCTTC. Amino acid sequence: CASSSETISYNEQFF.

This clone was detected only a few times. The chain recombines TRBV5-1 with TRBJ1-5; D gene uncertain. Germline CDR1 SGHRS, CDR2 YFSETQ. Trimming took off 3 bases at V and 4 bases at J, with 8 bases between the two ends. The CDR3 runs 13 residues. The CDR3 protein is CASSWFGNQPQHF. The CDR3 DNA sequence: TGCGCCAGCAGCTGGTTCGGGAATCAGCCCCAGCATTTT.

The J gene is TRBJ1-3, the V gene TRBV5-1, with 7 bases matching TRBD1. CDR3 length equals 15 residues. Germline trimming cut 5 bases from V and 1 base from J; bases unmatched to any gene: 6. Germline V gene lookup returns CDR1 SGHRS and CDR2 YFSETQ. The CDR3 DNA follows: TGCGCCAGCAGTCCGGGACAGTCTTCTGGAAACACCATATATTTT. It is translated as CASSPGQSSGNTIYF.

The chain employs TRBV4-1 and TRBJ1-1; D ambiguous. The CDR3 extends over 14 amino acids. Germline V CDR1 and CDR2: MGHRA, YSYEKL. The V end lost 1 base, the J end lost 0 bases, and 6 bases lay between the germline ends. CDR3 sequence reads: CASSQVQLNTEAFF. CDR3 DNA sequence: TGCGCCAGCAGCCAAGTACAGCTGAACACTGAAGCTTTCTTT.

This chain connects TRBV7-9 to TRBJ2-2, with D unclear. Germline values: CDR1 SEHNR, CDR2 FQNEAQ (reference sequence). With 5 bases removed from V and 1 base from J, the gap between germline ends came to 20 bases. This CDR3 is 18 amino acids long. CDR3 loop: CASSDPSSAALNTGELFF. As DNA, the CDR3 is TGTGCCAGCAGCGACCCGTCGAGCGCAGCTCTGAACACCGGGGAGCTGTTTTTT.

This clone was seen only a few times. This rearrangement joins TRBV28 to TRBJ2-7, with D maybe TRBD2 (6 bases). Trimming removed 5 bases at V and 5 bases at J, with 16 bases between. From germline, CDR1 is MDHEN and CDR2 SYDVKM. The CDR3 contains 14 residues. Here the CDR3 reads CASSLLGGRNEQYF. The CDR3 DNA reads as TGTGCCAGCAGTCTCCTCGGGGGAAGGAACGAGCAGTACTTC.